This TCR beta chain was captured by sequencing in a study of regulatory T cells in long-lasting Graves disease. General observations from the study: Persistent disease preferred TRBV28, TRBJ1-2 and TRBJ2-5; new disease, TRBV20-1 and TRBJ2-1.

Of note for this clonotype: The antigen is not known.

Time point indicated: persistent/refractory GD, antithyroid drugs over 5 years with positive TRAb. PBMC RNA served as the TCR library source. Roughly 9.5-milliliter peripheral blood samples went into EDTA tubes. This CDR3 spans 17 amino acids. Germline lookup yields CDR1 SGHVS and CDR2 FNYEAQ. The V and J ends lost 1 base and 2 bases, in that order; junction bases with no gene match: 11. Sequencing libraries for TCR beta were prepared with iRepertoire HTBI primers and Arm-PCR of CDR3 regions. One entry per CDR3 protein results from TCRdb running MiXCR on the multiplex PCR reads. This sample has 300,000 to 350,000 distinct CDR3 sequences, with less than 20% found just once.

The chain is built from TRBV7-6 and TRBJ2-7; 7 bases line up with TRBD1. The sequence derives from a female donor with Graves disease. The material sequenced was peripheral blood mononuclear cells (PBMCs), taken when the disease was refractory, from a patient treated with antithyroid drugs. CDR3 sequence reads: CASSLGVGTAFAYEQYF. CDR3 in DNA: TGTGCCAGCAGCTTAGGGGTCGGGACAGCCTTCGCCTACGAGCAGTACTTC.